This record covers a single T cell receptor beta chain. Its antigen is still unknown. No per-base quality is available; no much larger clone lies one base away. The time point tag for this specimen amounts to: cycle 4 day 1 (C4D1), after six to seven weeks of nivolumab. Every trial patient had relapsed following autologous stem cell transplantation, and prior brentuximab vedotin exposure was what differed among cohorts A, B and C. The trial cohort included 45 to 65 patients with relapsed/refractory classical Hodgkin lymphoma, and each patient had a best overall response of complete response, partial response or progressive disease. Trial patients were treated with single-agent nivolumab in the multi-cohort phase II CheckMate 205 trial. Best overall response was determined by an independent review committee according to the 2007 International Working Group response criteria. Trial PBMCs were collected immediately before nivolumab initiation (C1D1) and during therapy at cycle 2 day 1 and cycle 4 day 1. Peripheral blood was collected in 8 mL Vacutainer Cell Preparation Tubes, from which PBMCs were isolated by centrifugation and then cryopreserved.

Genomic DNA was isolated using the Qiagen DNeasy kit from unsorted PBMCs as well as from negatively selected CD4+ and CD8+ fractions. TCR beta CDR3 regions were subjected to amplification by immunoSEQ multiplex PCR with primers that anneal to V and J segments. A synthetic immune receptor repertoire was used to minimize amplification bias, and remaining bias was computationally removed after sequencing. In the source study's methods: Custom Python scripts were used to quantify repertoire diversity as the Shannon entropy index. Unsorted, CD4+ and CD8+ repertoires were examined separately, except in combined analyses, for which CD4+ and CD8+ sequences were merged in silico. A clone was considered expanded if an increase in frequency of at least 2-fold after treatment relative to C1D1 was found, and a pseudocount of 0.5 was applied to clones undetected at baseline. Clones with 0 or 1 copy at C1D1 were classified as singleton clones, and clones with 2 or more copies were classified as non-singleton clones. Clones expanded in unsorted samples were annotated as CD4+, CD8+ or unknown by matching protein sequences in sorted samples from the same patient. Diversity changes from C1D1 to C4D1 were tested in paired samples using Wilcoxon tests. This immuneACCESS table, as held by TCRdb, lists in-frame sequences with V and J called but not all clones. Of the missing ones, under half trace to an unresolved V gene in checked studies; the others have no known cause. V and J calls and clone size are given by that table; D and trimming were obtained from the DNA. The sample profile shows some 13,000 clones; roughly 80% of them were found once. 16% of the sample is held by the ten biggest clonotypes.

Measured from the cysteine to the phenylalanine, the CDR3 is 16 residues long. The read is trimmed to its CDR3 DNA, 48 bases read in frame from base 1. V is trimmed back by 0 bases and J by 1 base, and the junction contains 5 bases that no gene match accounts for. The germline V gene (reference sequence) provides CDR1 SGHKS and CDR2 YYEKEE. This sample is part of a study of PD-1 blockade in classical Hodgkin lymphoma (dated by TCRdb to about 2020). A note on the overall study: Nivolumab dosing was 3 mg/kg intravenously every 2 weeks, continuing until either disease progression or unacceptable toxicity. A peripheral blood immune signature of response to PD-1 blockade in classical Hodgkin lymphoma was defined using TCR beta sequencing and CyTOF. Overall study results and their limits: Lower diversity was seen in patients whose nivolumab began less than 1 year after ASCT, and these patients were left out of later analyses so that immune reconstitution would not confound the results. Among trial patients, those achieving complete response had baseline diversity similar to that of newly diagnosed patients, while diversity was significantly lower in partial responders and progressors. By C4D1, a significant rise was seen in CD4+ TCR diversity but not in CD8+ TCR diversity (p=0.0027 vs p=0.16), and the rise was most apparent among complete responders (p=0.02). Baseline TCR diversity was reported to be lower in newly diagnosed patients than in healthy donors, and even lower in relapsed/refractory patients. The study covered only a single clinical trial cohort, and the causes of the repertoire differences, possibly disease activity or prior therapy, were still not defined.

The rearrangement joined TRBV5-5 to TRBJ2-5, with 8 middle bases fitting TRBD1. The specimen comprised peripheral blood mononuclear cells (PBMCs), sampled before the fourth cycle of nivolumab. This clonotype was sampled from a human donor with classical Hodgkin lymphoma. CDR3 region: CASSLVGQGAQETQYF. In nucleotide form, the sequence is TGTGCCAGCAGCTTGGTGGGTCAGGGGGCCCAAGAGACCCAGTACTTC.